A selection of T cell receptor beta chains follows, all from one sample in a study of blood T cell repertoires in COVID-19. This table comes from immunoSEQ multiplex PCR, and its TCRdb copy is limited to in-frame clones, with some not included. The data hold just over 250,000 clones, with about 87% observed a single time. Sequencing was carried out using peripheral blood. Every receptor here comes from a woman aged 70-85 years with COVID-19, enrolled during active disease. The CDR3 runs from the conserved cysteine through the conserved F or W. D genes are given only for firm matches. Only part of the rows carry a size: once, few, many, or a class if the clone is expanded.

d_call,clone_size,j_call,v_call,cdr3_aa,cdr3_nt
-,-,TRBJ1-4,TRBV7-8,CASSHRAASETLRANEKLFF,TGTGCCAGCAGCCACCGAGCGGCATCTGAGACCCTAAGGGCTAATGAAAAACTGTTTTTT
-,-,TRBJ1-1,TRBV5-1,CASSGGLVSNTEAFF,TGCGCCAGCAGCGGAGGATTAGTATCGAACACTGAAGCTTTCTTT
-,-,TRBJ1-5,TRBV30,CAWQQGGNQPQHF,TGTGCCTGGCAACAGGGAGGCAATCAGCCCCAGCATTTT
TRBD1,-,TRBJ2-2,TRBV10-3,CAISGPGQGYTGELFF,TGTGCCATCAGTGGACCGGGACAGGGGTACACCGGGGAGCTGTTTTTT
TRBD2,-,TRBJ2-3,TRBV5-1,CASTFGLAGGVTDTQYF,TGCGCCAGCACCTTTGGACTAGCGGGAGGGGTAACAGATACGCAGTATTTT
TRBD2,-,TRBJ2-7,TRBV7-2,CASSSTSGSFHEQYF,TGTGCCAGCAGCTCTACTAGCGGGAGCTTCCACGAGCAGTACTTC
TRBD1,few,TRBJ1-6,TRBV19,CASSPLTGMRNSPLHF,TGTGCCAGTAGCCCATTGACAGGGATGAGGAATTCACCCCTCCACTTT
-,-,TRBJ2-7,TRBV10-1,CASSEGPQTEPYSYEQYF,TGCGCCAGCAGTGAGGGTCCCCAAACAGAGCCCTACTCCTACGAGCAGTACTTC
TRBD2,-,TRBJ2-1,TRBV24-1,CATSVAGGPRNEQFF,TGTGCCACCAGTGTAGCGGGAGGGCCTCGGAATGAGCAGTTCTTC
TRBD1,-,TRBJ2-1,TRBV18,CASSPRDRVSGEQFF,TGTGCCAGCTCACCCCGGGACAGGGTATCCGGTGAGCAGTTCTTC
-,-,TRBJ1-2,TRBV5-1,CASSFDTLGGYGYTF,TGCGCCAGCAGCTTTGACACGCTAGGGGGTTATGGCTACACCTTC
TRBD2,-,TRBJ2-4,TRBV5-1,CASSLGLADRIQYF,TGCGCCAGCAGCTTGGGACTAGCGGATCGAATTCAGTACTTC
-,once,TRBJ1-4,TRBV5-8,CASSELRVIANEKLFF,TGTGCCAGCAGCGAGCTCAGGGTTATCGCTAATGAAAAACTGTTTTTT
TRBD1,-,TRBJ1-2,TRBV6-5,CASSWDSLKDYTF,TGTGCCAGCAGCTGGGACAGCCTTAAGGACTACACCTTC
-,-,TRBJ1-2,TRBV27,CASSQAGQTYGYTF,TGTGCCAGCAGCCAAGCCGGACAGACCTATGGCTACACCTTC
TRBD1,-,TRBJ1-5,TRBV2,CASKPGQGVGQPQHF,TGTGCCAGCAAACCGGGACAGGGAGTGGGTCAGCCCCAGCATTTT
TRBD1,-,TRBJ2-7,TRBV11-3,CASSMGQGNYEQYF,TGTGCCAGCAGTATGGGACAGGGTAACTACGAGCAGTACTTC
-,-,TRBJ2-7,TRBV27,CASSFDRSYEQYF,TGTGCCAGCAGCTTCGACAGATCCTACGAGCAGTACTTC
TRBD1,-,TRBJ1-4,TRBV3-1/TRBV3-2,CASSPGQGPTNEKLFF,TGTGCCAGCAGCCCAGGACAGGGCCCGACTAATGAAAAACTGTTTTTT
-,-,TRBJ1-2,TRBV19,CASSISSGAGANYGYTF,TGTGCCAGTAGTATATCCTCAGGGGCAGGGGCCAACTATGGCTACACCTTC
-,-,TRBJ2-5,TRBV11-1,CASSLAGSRETQYF,TGTGCCAGCAGCTTAGCGGGCAGTCGGGAGACCCAGTACTTC
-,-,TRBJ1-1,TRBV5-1,CASSWGVPNTEAFF,TGCGCCAGCTCCTGGGGGGTTCCGAACACTGAAGCTTTCTTT
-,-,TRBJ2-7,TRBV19,CASSIKDSLFYF,TGTGCCAGTAGTATAAAGGACAGTCTTTTTTACTTC
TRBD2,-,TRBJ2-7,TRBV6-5,CASKGLAGNYEQYF,TGTGCCAGCAAAGGACTAGCGGGCAACTACGAGCAGTACTTC
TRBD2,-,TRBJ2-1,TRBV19,CASSIPSGNANEQFF,TGTGCCAGTAGTATACCTAGCGGGAATGCAAATGAGCAGTTCTTC
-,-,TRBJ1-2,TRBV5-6,CASSFRRQTNYGYTF,TGTGCCAGCAGCTTCCGCCGACAAACAAACTATGGCTACACCTTC
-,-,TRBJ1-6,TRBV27,CASRNREDNSPLHF,TGTGCCAGCAGAAACAGGGAAGACAATTCACCCCTCCACTTT
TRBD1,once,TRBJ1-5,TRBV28,CASSLFSGGSNQPQHF,TGTGCCAGCAGTTTATTTTCAGGGGGCAGCAATCAGCCCCAGCATTTT
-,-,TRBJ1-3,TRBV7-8,CASSLESRGSGNTIYF,TGTGCCAGCAGCTTAGAGTCCAGGGGCTCTGGAAACACCATATATTTT
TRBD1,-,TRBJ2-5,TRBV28,CASTTPGQAHQETQYF,TGTGCCAGCACTACTCCGGGACAGGCCCATCAAGAGACCCAGTACTTC
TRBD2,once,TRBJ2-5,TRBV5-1,CASSSGTSGETQYF,TGCGCCAGCAGCTCAGGGACTAGCGGAGAGACCCAGTACTTC
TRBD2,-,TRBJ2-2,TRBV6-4,CASSPTSGTGELFF,TGTGCCAGCAGTCCCACTAGCGGCACCGGGGAGCTGTTTTTT
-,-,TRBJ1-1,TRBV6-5,CASSYSTGGATEAFF,TGTGCCAGCAGTTACTCGACCGGGGGAGCCACTGAAGCTTTCTTT
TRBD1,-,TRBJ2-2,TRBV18,CASSPPGQENTGELFF,TGTGCCAGCTCACCACCGGGACAGGAAAACACCGGGGAGCTGTTTTTT
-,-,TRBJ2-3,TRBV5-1,CASSQIKQDPGEEVSDTQYF,TGCGCCAGCAGCCAAATAAAACAGGATCCAGGGGAAGAGGTTTCGGATACGCAGTATTTT
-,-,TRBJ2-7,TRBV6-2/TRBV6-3,CASSYSVYEQYF,TGTGCCAGCAGTTATTCAGTTTACGAGCAGTACTTC
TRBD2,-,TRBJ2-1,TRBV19,CASSIRPSGRAYNEQFF,TGTGCCAGTAGTATAAGGCCTAGCGGGAGGGCCTACAATGAGCAGTTCTTC
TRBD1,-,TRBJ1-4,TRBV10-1,CASISGDRGEKLFF,TGCGCCAGCATCAGCGGGGACAGGGGTGAAAAACTGTTTTTT
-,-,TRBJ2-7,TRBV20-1,CSASPGSVEQYF,TGCAGTGCTAGTCCAGGGTCCGTCGAGCAGTACTTC
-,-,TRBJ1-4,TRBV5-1,CASSSGQATNEKLFF,TGCGCCAGCAGCTCCGGACAAGCAACTAATGAAAAACTGTTTTTT
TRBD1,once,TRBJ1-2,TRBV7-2,CASSLGGGDYGYTF,TGTGCCAGCAGCTTAGGAGGGGGCGACTATGGCTACACCTTC
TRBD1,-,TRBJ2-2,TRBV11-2,CASRAGTGRTGELFF,TGTGCCAGCAGGGCCGGGACAGGGAGGACCGGGGAGCTGTTTTTT
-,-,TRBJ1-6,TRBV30,CAWSLGAQDNSPLHF,TGTGCCTGGAGCTTGGGGGCACAAGATAATTCACCCCTCCACTTT
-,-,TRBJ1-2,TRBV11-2,CASSLAPGTGGYTF,TGTGCCAGCAGCTTAGCCCCAGGAACGGGAGGCTACACCTTC
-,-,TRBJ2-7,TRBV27,CASRSAGVDSYEQYF,TGTGCCAGCAGATCCGCCGGGGTCGACTCCTACGAGCAGTACTTC